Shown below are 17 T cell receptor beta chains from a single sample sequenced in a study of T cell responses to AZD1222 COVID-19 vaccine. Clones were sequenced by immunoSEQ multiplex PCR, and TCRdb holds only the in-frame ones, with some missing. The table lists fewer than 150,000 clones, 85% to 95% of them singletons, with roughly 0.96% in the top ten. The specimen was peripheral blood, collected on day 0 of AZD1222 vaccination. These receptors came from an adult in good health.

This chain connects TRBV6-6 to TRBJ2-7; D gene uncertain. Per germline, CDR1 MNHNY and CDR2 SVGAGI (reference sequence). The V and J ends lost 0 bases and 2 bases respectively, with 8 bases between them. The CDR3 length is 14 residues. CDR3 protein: CASSYSRQAYEQYF. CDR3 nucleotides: TGTGCCAGCAGTTACTCACGGCAGGCCTACGAGCAGTACTTC.

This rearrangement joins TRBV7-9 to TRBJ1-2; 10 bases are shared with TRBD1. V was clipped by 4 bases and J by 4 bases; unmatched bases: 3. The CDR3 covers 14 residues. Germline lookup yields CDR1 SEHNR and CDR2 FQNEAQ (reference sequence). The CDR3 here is CASSYDRGLYGYTF. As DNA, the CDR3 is TGTGCCAGCAGCTATGACAGGGGGCTCTATGGCTACACCTTC.

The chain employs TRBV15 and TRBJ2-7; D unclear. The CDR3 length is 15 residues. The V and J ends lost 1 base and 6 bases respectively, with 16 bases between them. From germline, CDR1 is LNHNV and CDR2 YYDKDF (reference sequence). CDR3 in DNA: TGTGCCACCAGCAGAGTTCCCCCCGGCAGTGGCGAGCAGTACTTC. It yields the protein CATSRVPPGSGEQYF. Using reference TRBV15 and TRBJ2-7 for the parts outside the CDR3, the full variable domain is DAMVIQNPRYQVTQFGKPVTLSCSQTLNHNVMYWYQQKSSQAPKLLFHYYDKDFNNEADTPDNFQSRRPNTSFCFLDIRSPGLGDTAMYLCATSRVPPGSGEQYFGPGTRLTVT.

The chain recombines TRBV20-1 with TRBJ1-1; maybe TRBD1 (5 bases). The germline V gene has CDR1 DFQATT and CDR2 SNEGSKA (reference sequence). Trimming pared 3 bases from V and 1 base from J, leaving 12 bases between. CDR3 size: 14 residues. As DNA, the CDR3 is TGCAGTGCTAGTCGGGCGGGGGAGAACACTGAAGCTTTCTTT. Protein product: CSASRAGENTEAFF.

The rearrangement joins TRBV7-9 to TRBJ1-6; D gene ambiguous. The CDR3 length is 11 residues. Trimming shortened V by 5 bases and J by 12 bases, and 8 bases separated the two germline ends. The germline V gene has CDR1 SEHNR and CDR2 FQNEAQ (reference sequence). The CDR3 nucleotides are TGTGCCAGCAGCCCGGGCGGACCCCTCCACTTT. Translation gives CASSPGGPLHF.

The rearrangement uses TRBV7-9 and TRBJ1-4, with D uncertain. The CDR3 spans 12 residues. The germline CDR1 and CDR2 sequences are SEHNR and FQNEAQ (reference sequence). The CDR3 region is CSARGVGEKLFF. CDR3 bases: TGTTCCGCCCGGGGTGTGGGTGAAAAACTGTTTTTT.

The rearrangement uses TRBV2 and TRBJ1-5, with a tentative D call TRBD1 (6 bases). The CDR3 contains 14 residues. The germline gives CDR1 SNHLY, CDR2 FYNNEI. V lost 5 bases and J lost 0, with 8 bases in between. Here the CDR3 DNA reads TGTGCCAGCAGTACGACAGGTAGCAATCAGCCCCAGCATTTT. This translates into CASSTTGSNQPQHF.

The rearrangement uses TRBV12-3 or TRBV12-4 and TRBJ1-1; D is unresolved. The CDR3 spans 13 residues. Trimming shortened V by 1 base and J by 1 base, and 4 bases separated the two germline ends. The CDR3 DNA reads TGTGCCAGCAGTTTAGAGAGGAACACTGAAGCTTTCTTT. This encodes CASSLERNTEAFF.

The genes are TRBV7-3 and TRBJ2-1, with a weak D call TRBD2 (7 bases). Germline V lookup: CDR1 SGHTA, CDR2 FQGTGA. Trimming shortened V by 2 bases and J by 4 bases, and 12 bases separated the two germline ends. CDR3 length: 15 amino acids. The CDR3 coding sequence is TGTGCCAGCAGCTTAGCGGGGGCCGCTTACAATGAGCAGTTCTTC. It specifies CASSLAGAAYNEQFF.

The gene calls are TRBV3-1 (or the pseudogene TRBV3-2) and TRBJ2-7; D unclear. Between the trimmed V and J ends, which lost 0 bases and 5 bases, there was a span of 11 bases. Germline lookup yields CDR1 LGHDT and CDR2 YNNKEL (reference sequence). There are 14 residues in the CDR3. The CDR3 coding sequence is TGTGCCAGCAGCCAAGAGGGCAGGTCGAACGAGCAGTACTTC. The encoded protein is CASSQEGRSNEQYF.

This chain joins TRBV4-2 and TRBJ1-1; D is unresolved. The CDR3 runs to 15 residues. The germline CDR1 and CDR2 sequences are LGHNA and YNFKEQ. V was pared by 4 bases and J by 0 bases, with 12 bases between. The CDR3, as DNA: TGTGCCAGCAGCCTAGACTCCAGTCTGAACACTGAAGCTTTCTTT. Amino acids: CASSLDSSLNTEAFF.

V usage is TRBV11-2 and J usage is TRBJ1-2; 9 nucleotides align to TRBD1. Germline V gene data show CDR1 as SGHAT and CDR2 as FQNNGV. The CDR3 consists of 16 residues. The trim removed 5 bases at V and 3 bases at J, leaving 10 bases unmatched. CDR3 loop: CASSQPGQGPYYGYTF. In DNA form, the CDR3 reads TGTGCCAGCAGCCAACCGGGACAGGGCCCATACTATGGCTACACCTTC. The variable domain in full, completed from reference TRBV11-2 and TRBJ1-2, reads EAGVAQSPRYKIIEKRQSVAFWCNPISGHATLYWYQQILGQGPKLLIQFQNNGVVDDSQLPKDRFSAERLKGVDSTLKIQPAKLEDSAVYLCASSQPGQGPYYGYTFGSGTRLTVV.

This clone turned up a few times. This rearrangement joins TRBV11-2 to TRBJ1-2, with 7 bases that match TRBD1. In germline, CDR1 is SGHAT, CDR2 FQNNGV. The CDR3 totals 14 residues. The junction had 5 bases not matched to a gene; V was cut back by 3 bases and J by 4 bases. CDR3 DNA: TGTGCCAGCAGCTTGGGACAGCGGATCTATGGCTACACCTTC. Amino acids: CASSLGQRIYGYTF.

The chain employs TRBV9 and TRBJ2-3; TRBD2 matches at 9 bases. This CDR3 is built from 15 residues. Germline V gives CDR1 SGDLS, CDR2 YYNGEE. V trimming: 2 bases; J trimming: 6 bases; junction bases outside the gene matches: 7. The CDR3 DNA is TGTGCCAGCAGCGTCCTAGCGGGGCAGCGGGATACGCAGTATTTT. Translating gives CASSVLAGQRDTQYF. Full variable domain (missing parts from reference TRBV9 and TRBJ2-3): DSGVTQTPKHLITATGQRVTLRCSPRSGDLSVYWYQQSLDQGLQFLIQYYNGEERAKGNILERFSAQQFPDLHSELNLSSLELGDSALYFCASSVLAGQRDTQYFGPGTRLTVL.

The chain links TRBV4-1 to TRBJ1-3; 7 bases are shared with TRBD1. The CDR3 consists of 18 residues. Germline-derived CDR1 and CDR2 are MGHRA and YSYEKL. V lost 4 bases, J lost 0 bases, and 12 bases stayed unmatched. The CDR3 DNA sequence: TGCGCCAGCAGCCCCTTGACAGGGCTGAAGTCCTCTGGAAACACCATATATTTT. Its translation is CASSPLTGLKSSGNTIYF.

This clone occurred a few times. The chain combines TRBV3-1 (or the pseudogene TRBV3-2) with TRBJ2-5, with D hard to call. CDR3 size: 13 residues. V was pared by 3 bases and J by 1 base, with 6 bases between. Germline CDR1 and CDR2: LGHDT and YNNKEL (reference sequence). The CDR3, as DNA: TGTGCCAGCAGCCAGGGCGTCCAAGAGACCCAGTACTTC. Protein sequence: CASSQGVQETQYF.

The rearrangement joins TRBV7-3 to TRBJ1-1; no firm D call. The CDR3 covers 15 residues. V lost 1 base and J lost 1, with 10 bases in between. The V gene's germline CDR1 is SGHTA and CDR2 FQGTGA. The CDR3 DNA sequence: TGTGCCAGCAGCTTAAATTCGATGGGGAACACTGAAGCTTTCTTT. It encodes CASSLNSMGNTEAFF.